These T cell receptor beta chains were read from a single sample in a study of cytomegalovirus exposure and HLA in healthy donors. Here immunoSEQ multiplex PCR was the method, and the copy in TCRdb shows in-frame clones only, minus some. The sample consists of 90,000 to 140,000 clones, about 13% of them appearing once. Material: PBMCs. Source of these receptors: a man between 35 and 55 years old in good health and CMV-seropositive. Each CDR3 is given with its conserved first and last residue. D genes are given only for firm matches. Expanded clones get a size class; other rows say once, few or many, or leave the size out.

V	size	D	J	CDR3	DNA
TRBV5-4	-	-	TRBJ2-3	CASSLDRGGTDTQYF	TGTGCCAGCAGCTTGGACAGGGGGGGGACAGATACGCAGTATTTT
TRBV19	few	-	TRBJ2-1	CASSIRFPPHNEQFF	TGTGCCAGTAGTATACGGTTCCCCCCCCACAATGAGCAGTTCTTC
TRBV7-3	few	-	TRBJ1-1	CASSLNADTEAFF	TGTGCCAGCAGCTTAAATGCGGACACTGAAGCTTTCTTT
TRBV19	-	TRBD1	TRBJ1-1	CASSPGTALNTEAFF	TGTGCCAGTAGTCCGGGGACAGCCTTGAACACTGAAGCTTTCTTT
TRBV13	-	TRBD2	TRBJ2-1	CASSLEAGGAYNEQFF	TGTGCCAGCAGCTTAGAAGCGGGAGGGGCCTACAATGAGCAGTTCTTC
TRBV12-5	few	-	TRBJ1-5	CASGLGQAAQPQHF	TGTGCTAGTGGTTTGGGACAGGCGGCTCAGCCCCAGCATTTT
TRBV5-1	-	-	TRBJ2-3	CASSPPRSTDTQYF	TGCGCCAGCAGCCCCCCCCGGAGCACAGATACGCAGTATTTT
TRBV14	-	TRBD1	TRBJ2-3	CASSPGQPSTDTQYF	TGTGCCAGCAGCCCGGGACAGCCTAGCACAGATACGCAGTATTTT
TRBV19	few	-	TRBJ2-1	CASSAGGGLAKQFF	TGTGCCAGCTCAGCGGGTGGAGGGCTCGCGAAGCAGTTCTTC
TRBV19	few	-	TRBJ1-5	CATAGGWSTMQPQHF	TGTGCCACCGCTGGGGGCTGGAGCACCATGCAGCCCCAGCATTTT
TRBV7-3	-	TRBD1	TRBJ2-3	CASSFQGAKADTQYF	TGTGCCAGCAGCTTCCAGGGGGCTAAGGCAGATACGCAGTATTTT
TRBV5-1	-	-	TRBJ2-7	CASSFGATPEQYF	TGCGCCAGCAGCTTTGGGGCAACCCCCGAGCAGTACTTC
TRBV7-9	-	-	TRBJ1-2	CASSLVGGIVHGYTF	TGTGCCAGCAGCTTAGTGGGGGGGATAGTTCATGGCTACACCTTC
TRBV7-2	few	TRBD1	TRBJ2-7	CASSDRGGYEQYF	TGTGCCAGCAGCGACAGGGGGGGATACGAGCAGTACTTC
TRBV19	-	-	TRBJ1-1	CASSYFRSGGFTEAFF	TGTGCCAGTAGTTACTTTCGATCGGGGGGTTTCACTGAAGCTTTCTTT
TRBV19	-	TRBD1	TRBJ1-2	CATETGHGYTF	TGTGCCACCGAGACAGGGCATGGCTACACCTTC
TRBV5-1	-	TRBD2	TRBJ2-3	CASFSGSAGTDTQYF	TGCGCCAGCTTTAGCGGGAGTGCGGGCACAGATACGCAGTATTTT
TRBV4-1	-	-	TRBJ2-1	CASSQGSLVRFF	TGCGCCAGCAGCCAAGGGAGTCTCGTACGGTTCTTC
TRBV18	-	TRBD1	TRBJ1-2	CASSLPGQGFEGYTF	TGTGCCAGCTCACTGCCGGGACAGGGCTTCGAGGGCTACACCTTC
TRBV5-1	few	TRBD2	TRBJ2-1	CASSLASGRAYEQFF	TGCGCCAGCAGCTTGGCGAGCGGGAGGGCCTATGAGCAGTTCTTC
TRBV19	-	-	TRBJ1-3	CASSTTTGGTSGNTIYF	TGTGCCAGTAGTACGACAACAGGCGGAACCTCTGGAAACACCATATATTTT
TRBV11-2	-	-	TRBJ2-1	CASSQTDNEQFF	TGTGCCAGCAGTCAGACAGACAATGAGCAGTTCTTC
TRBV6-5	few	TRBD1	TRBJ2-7	CASSYSRSGGDEQYF	TGTGCCAGCAGTTACTCGAGGTCAGGGGGCGACGAGCAGTACTTC
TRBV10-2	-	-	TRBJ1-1	CASTHQGSEAFF	TGCGCCAGCACCCACCAGGGCTCTGAAGCTTTCTTT
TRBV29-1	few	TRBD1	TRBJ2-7	CSVGGDREQYF	TGCAGCGTTGGGGGGGACAGGGAACAGTACTTC
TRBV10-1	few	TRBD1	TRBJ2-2	CASNRDSANTGELFF	TGCGCCAGCAATCGGGACAGCGCGAACACCGGGGAGCTGTTTTTT
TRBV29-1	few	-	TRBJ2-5	CSVALRETQYF	TGCAGCGTTGCCCTGAGAGAGACCCAGTACTTC
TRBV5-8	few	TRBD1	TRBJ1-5	CASSLVQGGLPSNQPQHF	TGTGCCAGCAGCTTAGTACAGGGGGGTCTTCCGAGCAATCAGCCCCAGCATTTT
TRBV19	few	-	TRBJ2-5	CASSTGVGETQYF	TGTGCCAGTAGTACAGGGGTCGGAGAGACCCAGTACTTC
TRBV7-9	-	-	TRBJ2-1	CASSLGQYNEQFF	TGTGCCAGCAGCCTAGGTCAATACAATGAGCAGTTCTTC
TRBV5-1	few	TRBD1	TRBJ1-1	CASSRDSRMNTEAFF	TGCGCCAGCTCGAGGGACAGCCGAATGAACACTGAAGCTTTCTTT
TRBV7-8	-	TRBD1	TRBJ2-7	CASSPGTGSYEQYF	TGTGCCAGCAGCCCGGGGACAGGGTCCTACGAGCAGTACTTC
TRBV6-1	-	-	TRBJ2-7	CASSEDDQASYEQYF	TGTGCCAGCAGTGAAGACGATCAGGCCTCCTACGAGCAGTACTTC
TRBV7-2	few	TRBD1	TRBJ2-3	CASSRGTGETQYF	TGTGCCAGCAGCCGCGGGACAGGGGAGACGCAGTATTTT
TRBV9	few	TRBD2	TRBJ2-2	CASSEWGGNTGELFF	TGTGCCAGCAGCGAGTGGGGGGGTAACACCGGGGAGCTGTTTTTT
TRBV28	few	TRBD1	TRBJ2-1	CASSLGDRGREQFF	TGTGCCAGCAGTTTGGGGGACAGGGGCCGGGAGCAGTTCTTC
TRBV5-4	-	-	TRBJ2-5	CASSLVTDQETQYF	TGTGCCAGCAGCTTGGTCACAGACCAAGAGACCCAGTACTTC
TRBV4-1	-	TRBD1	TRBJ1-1	CASSRQGLSEAFF	TGCGCCAGCAGCCGACAGGGTCTGAGTGAAGCTTTCTTT
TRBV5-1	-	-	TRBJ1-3	CASSLGQSPGNTIYF	TGCGCCAGCAGCTTGGGCCAGTCCCCTGGAAACACCATATATTTT
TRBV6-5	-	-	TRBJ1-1	CASSPEAVGGAFF	TGTGCCAGCAGTCCCGAGGCTGTCGGGGGAGCTTTCTTT
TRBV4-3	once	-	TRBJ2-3	CASSQDMASSTDAQYF	TGCGCCAGCAGCCAAGATATGGCTAGCAGCACAGATGCGCAGTATTTT
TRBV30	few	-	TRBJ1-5	CAWSFGGNQPQHF	TGTGCCTGGTCCTTCGGGGGCAATCAGCCCCAGCATTTT
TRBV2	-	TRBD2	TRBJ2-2	CASRRASGSPGELFF	TGTGCCAGCCGACGGGCTAGCGGGAGTCCCGGGGAGCTGTTTTTT